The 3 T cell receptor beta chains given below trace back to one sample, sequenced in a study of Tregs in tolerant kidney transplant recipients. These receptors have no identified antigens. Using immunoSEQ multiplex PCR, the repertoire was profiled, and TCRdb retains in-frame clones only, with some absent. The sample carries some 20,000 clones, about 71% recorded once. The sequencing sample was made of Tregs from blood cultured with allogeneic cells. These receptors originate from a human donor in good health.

Here the CDR3 DNA reads TGCGCCAGCAGCCAAGTTGGCGGGGAGCTGTTTTTT. Translated, it gives CASSQVGGELFF. The chain recombines TRBV4-1 with TRBJ2-2; no firm D call. V was pared by 1 base and J by 7 bases, with 4 bases between. The CDR3 has 12 amino acids. Germline CDR1 reads MGHRA; CDR2 reads YSYEKL.

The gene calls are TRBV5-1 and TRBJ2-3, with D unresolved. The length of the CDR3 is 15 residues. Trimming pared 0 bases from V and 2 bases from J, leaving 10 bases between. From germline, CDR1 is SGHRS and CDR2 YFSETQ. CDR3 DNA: TGCGCCAGCAGCTTGGGTGCACCATACACAGATACGCAGTATTTT. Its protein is CASSLGAPYTDTQYF.

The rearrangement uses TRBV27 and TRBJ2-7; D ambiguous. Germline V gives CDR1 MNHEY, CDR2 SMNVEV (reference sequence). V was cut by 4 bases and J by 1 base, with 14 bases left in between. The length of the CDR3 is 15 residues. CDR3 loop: CASSSYLFGSYEQYF. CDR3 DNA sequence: TGTGCCAGCAGTTCCTATCTGTTTGGTTCCTACGAGCAGTACTTC.